This T cell receptor beta chain was identified during a study of response to subunit inactivated influenza vaccine. V lost 8 bases and J lost 2, with 13 bases in between. The CDR3 loop spans 14 amino acids. Findings and limits, study-wide: Only a handful of new T cells, the authors suggested, are recruited with each seasonal influenza vaccination.

A note on this clonotype: Its antigen is not identified.

One entry per CDR3 protein results from TCRdb running MiXCR on the RT-PCR reads. Counted here are a few hundred thousand distinct CDR3 sequences, over 9.5% occurring once; the ten biggest clones make up roughly 12%. This receptor was obtained from a man aged 45-60 years who received an inactivated influenza vaccine. The starting material was PBMCs from blood, obtained roughly 45 days after vaccination. The chain links TRBV12-3 or TRBV12-4 to TRBJ1-5; D possibly corresponds to TRBD1 (6 bases). The CDR3 nucleotides read TGTGCCAGCGCGACGAACAGGGGCAATCAGCCCCAGCATTTT. Translated: CASATNRGNQPQHF.